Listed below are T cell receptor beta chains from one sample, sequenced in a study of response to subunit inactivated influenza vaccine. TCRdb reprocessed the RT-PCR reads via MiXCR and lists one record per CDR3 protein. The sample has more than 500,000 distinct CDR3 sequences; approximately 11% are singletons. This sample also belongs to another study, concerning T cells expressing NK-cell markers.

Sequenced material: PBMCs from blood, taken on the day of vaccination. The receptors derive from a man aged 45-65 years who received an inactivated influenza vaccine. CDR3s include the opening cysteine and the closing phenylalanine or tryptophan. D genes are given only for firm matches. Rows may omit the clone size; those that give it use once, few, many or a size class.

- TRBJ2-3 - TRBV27 CASKRGANLPTDTQYF TGTGCCAGCAAGAGGGGTGCCAACCTTCCGACAGATACGCAGTATTTT
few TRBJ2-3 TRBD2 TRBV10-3 CAISGTPSGGSDTQYF TGTGCCATCAGCGGAACCCCTAGCGGGGGTTCTGATACGCAGTATTTT
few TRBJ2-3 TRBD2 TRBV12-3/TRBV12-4 CASNKGLAGLDTQYF TGTGCCAGCAATAAGGGACTAGCGGGGTTAGATACGCAGTATTTT
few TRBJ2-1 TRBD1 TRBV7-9 CASSPGQGDRDEQFF TGTGCCAGCAGCCCCGGACAGGGGGATCGGGATGAGCAGTTCTTC
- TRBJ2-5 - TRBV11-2 CASSLQSSGGAETQYF TGTGCCAGCAGCTTACAATCCAGTGGGGGGGCAGAGACCCAGTACTTC
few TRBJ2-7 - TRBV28 CASNGLLTPYEQYF TGTGCCAGCAACGGACTACTTACTCCCTACGAGCAGTACTTC
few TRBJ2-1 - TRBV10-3 CAISESTGREQFF TGTGCCATCAGTGAGTCGACCGGTAGGGAGCAGTTCTTC
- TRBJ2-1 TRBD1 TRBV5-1 CASSLSPGGQNNEQFF TGCGCCAGCAGCTTGTCTCCAGGGGGTCAAAACAATGAGCAGTTCTTC
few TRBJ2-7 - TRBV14 CASSQVGGPIPYEQYF TGTGCCAGCAGCCAAGTGGGGGGGCCGATTCCCTACGAGCAGTACTTC
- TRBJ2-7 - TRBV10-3 CAISRDGIYEQYF TGTGCCATCAGTCGCGACGGGATTTACGAGCAGTACTTC
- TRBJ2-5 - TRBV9 CASSLSPIQETQYF TGTGCCAGCAGCCTCTCCCCCATACAGGAGACCCAGTACTTC
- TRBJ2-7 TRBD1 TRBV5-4 CASSFYDRAYEQYF TGTGCCAGCAGCTTTTACGACAGGGCCTACGAGCAGTACTTC